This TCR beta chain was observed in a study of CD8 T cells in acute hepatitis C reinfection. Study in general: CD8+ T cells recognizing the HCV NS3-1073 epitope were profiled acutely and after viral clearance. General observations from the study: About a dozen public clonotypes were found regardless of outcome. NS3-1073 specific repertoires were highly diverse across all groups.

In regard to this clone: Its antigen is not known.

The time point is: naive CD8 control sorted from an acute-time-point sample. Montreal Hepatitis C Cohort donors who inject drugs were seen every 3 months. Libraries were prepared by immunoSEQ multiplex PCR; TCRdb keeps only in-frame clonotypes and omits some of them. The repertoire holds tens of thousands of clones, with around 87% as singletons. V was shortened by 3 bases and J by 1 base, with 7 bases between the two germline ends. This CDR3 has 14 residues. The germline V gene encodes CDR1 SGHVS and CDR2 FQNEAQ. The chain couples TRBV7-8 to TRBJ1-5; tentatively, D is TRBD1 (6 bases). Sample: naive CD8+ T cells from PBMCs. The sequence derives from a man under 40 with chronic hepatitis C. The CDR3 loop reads CASSLGASNQPQHF. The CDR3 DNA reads TGTGCCAGCAGCTTGGGGGCGAGCAATCAGCCCCAGCATTTT.